This TCR beta chain was recorded in a study of radiotherapy plus CTLA-4 blockade in lung cancer. The repertoire was sequenced with immunoSEQ multiplex PCR; TCRdb's copy has only in-frame clones and lacks some. The sample carries tens of thousands of clones, around four fifths recorded once. J was trimmed by 4 bases and V by 6 bases; bases with no gene match: 8. CDR1 is MGHDK and CDR2 is SYGVNS in the germline V gene. The CDR3 length is 14 residues. Sequenced here: peripheral blood, sampled from a patient treated with radiotherapy plus ipilimumab. The chain uses TRBV25-1 and TRBJ2-5, with 7 bases fitting TRBD2. This clonotype was sampled from a human donor with non-small cell lung cancer who had stable disease on radiotherapy plus ipilimumab. CDR3 loop: CASSLGGGVETQYF. The DNA for the CDR3 is TGTGCCAGCAGCCTGGGCGGGGGTGTAGAGACCCAGTACTTC.